What follows are 5 T cell receptor beta chains derived from one specimen sequenced in a study of graft-versus-host responses after intestinal transplantation. Some clones are missing from TCRdb's copy, which holds only in-frame ones; the method was immunoSEQ multiplex PCR. There are 55,000 to 70,000 clones in the sample; more than 75% occur only once, and 2.7% lies in the top ten. Sequenced here: PBMCs, sampled about 120 days after intestinal transplantation. These receptors were taken from a human patient who received an intestinal transplant, so some T cells may come from the graft donor.

Notes on this clone: The junction shows a germline mismatch at one end, possibly a read error. This specimen includes other DNA sequences encoding the same CDR3. The chain combines TRBV7-2 with TRBJ1-1; perhaps TRBD1 as D (6 bases). CDR1 SGHTA and CDR2 FQGNSA come from the germline V gene. This CDR3 is built from 13 residues. The CDR3: CASSGGSNTEAFF. The DNA of the CDR3 is TGTGCCAGCAGCGGGGGCAGCAACACTGAGGCTTTCTTT.

The rearrangement uses TRBV5-6 and TRBJ1-2; D not resolved. The germline V gene has CDR1 SGHDT and CDR2 YYEEEE. The CDR3 runs 15 residues. Trimming cost V 1 base and J 4 bases, with 14 bases left between them. CDR3 nucleotide sequence: TGTGCCAGCAGCTTGATAGCTGGTGGCGGCTATGGCTACACCTTC. Its protein product is CASSLIAGGGYGYTF.

There are a few counts of this clone. The chain uses TRBV7-2 and TRBJ1-2; D is unresolved. The V end lost 2 bases, the J end lost 8 bases, and 9 bases lay between the germline ends. This CDR3 is built from 12 residues. Looked up from germline, CDR1 is SGHTA and CDR2 is FQGNSA. The CDR3 region is CASSLTRQGYTF. CDR3 coding DNA: TGTGCCAGCAGCTTAACTCGTCAAGGCTACACCTTC.

This rearrangement joins TRBV10-3 to TRBJ2-1; TRBD1 agrees at 9 bases. The ends lost 6 bases at V and 1 base at J; junction bases unmatched: 1. The CDR3 sequence is 14 residues long. Germline V gene lookup returns CDR1 ENHRY and CDR2 SYGVKD. The CDR3 nucleotides read TGTGCCATCAGGGGACAGGGATCCTACAATGAGCAGTTCTTC. This codes for CAIRGQGSYNEQFF.

This rearrangement joins TRBV28 to TRBJ2-7, with D tentatively TRBD1 (5 bases). Trimming removed 3 bases at V and 4 bases at J, with 16 bases between. This CDR3 spans 15 amino acids. Germline-derived CDR1 and CDR2 are MDHEN and SYDVKM. The DNA of the CDR3 is TGTGCCAGCAGTTTCAGCAGGGTGGGGTTGTACGAGCAGTACTTC. Protein: CASSFSRVGLYEQYF.